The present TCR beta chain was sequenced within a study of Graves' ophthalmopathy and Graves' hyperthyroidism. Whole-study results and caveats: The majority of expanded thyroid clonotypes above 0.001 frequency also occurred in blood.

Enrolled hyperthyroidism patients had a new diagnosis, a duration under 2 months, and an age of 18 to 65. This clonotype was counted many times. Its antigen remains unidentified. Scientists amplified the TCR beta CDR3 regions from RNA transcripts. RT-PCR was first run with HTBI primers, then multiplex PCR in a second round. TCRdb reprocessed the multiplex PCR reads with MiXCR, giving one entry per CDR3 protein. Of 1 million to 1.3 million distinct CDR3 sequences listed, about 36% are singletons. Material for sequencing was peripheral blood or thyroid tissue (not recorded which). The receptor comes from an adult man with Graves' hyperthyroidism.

The CDR3 nucleotides are TGTGCCAGCGAGGGGACAGTGAACACTGAAGCTTTCTTT. Its translation: CASEGTVNTEAFF. This rearrangement joins TRBV19 to TRBJ1-1; the match to TRBD1 covers 7 bases. Looked up from germline, CDR1 is LNHDA and CDR2 is SQIVND (reference sequence). The CDR3 has 13 amino acids. The J segment lost 0 bases and the V segment lost 9 bases, leaving 4 bases of the junction unmatched.